These 9 T cell receptor beta chains originate from one sample sequenced in a study of OX40 agonist ivuxolimab in advanced cancers. Data came from immunoSEQ multiplex PCR; TCRdb stores just in-frame clones and leaves some out. The profile shows 50,000 to 80,000 clones, 84% of them singletons. This specimen was CD4+ or CD8+ T cells sorted from blood, taken in a trial of the OX40 agonist ivuxolimab. These receptors were obtained from an adult with an advanced solid tumor such as melanoma, head and neck, liver or kidney cancer.

The table lists this clone with a few counts. The J gene is TRBJ2-7, the V gene TRBV11-2; D uncertain. The V end was cut by 5 bases, the J end by 1 base, with 15 bases between. The CDR3 is 15 residues long. Looked up from germline, CDR1 is SGHAT and CDR2 is FQNNGV. The CDR3 bases are TGTGCCAGCAGCCGAATCCTCGGCGAATCCTACGAGCAGTACTTC. Protein: CASSRILGESYEQYF.

With regard to this clone: Germline is not matched at one junction end, which may reflect a read error. The chain couples TRBV5-5 to TRBJ2-5; 8 positions match TRBD2. The length of the CDR3 is 16 residues. Per germline, CDR1 SGHKS and CDR2 YYEKEE (reference sequence). The CDR3 here is CASSQDITSGQETQYF. DNA of the CDR3: TGCGCCAGCAGCCAAGATATCACTAGCGGACAAGAGACCCAGTACTTC.

The chain links TRBV11-1 to TRBJ1-4; possibly TRBD1 for D (6 bases). The germline V gene encodes CDR1 SGHAT and CDR2 FQDESV (reference sequence). V lost 3 bases and J lost 5, with 16 bases in between. This CDR3 contains 16 residues. The CDR3 sequence is CASSFRGADNNEKLFF. The DNA of the CDR3 is TGTGCCAGCAGCTTCCGGGGGGCGGATAACAATGAAAAACTGTTTTTT.

The chain is built from TRBV27 and TRBJ2-3; tentative D call: TRBD1 (6 bases). Germline loops: CDR1 MNHEY, CDR2 SMNVEV (reference sequence). The CDR3 runs 14 residues. Trimming shortened V by 5 bases and J by 2 bases, and 11 bases separated the two germline ends. The CDR3 region has the DNA TGTGCCAGCAGTAGGGGGAGATTCACAGATACGCAGTATTTT. Amino acid sequence: CASSRGRFTDTQYF.

This clone showed up just a few times. The chain uses TRBV7-2 and TRBJ2-3; TRBD2 agrees at 8 bases. The CDR3 totals 15 residues. Trimming cost V 5 bases and J 1 base; bases outside gene matches: 5. Germline V lookup: CDR1 SGHTA, CDR2 FQGNSA. The CDR3 DNA is TGTGCCAGCAGCCTGTCGGGACTAGGCACAGATACGCAGTATTTT. It yields the protein CASSLSGLGTDTQYF. The whole variable domain, remainder taken from reference TRBV7-2 and TRBJ2-3, is GAGVSQSPSNKVTEKGKDVELRCDPISGHTALYWYRQSLGQGLEFLIYFQGNSAPDKSGLPSDRFSAERTGGSVSTLTIQRTQQEDSAVYLCASSLSGLGTDTQYFGPGTRLTVL.

The rearrangement joins TRBV19 to TRBJ2-7; TRBD1 matches at 8 bases. In germline, CDR1 is LNHDA, CDR2 SQIVND (reference sequence). The CDR3 is made up of 12 amino acids. J was trimmed by 4 bases and V by 8 bases; bases with no gene match: 4. For the CDR3, the DNA is TGTGCCAGTGGAGACAGGGGATACGAGCAGTACTTC. This gives the protein CASGDRGYEQYF.

The CDR3 DNA follows: TGCGCCAGCAGCTTGGCGTCCAGGGGATGGGGAGAGACCCAGTACTTC. Protein product: CASSLASRGWGETQYF. V gene TRBV5-1 combines with J gene TRBJ2-5, with D tentatively TRBD1 (6 bases). CDR3 size: 16 residues. Germline lookup yields CDR1 SGHRS and CDR2 YFSETQ. Trimming pared 0 bases from V and 4 bases from J, leaving 16 bases between. Full variable domain (missing parts from reference TRBV5-1 and TRBJ2-5): KAGVTQTPRYLIKTRGQQVTLSCSPISGHRSVSWYQQTPGQGLQFLFEYFSETQRNKGNFPGRFSGRQFSNSRSEMNVSTLELGDSALYLCASSLASRGWGETQYFGPGTRLLVL.

The rearrangement uses TRBV11-3 and TRBJ2-3, with D tentatively TRBD1 (5 bases). V was clipped by 5 bases and J by 0 bases, with 9 bases between them. The CDR3 length is 14 residues. Germline V gene lookup returns CDR1 SGHNT and CDR2 YENEEA. The DNA for the CDR3 is TGTGCCAGCAGCCTGGGGCCTAGCACAGATACGCAGTATTTT. Its protein is CASSLGPSTDTQYF. Full variable domain (remainder filled in from reference TRBV11-3 and TRBJ2-3): EAGVVQSPRYKIIEKKQPVAFWCNPISGHNTLYWYLQNLGQGPELLIRYENEEAVDDSQLPKDRFSAERLKGVDSTLKIQPAELGDSAVYLCASSLGPSTDTQYFGPGTRLTVL.

The chain recombines TRBV28 with TRBJ2-5; a possible D gene is TRBD2 (5 bases). The CDR3 has 12 amino acids. Germline loops: CDR1 MDHEN, CDR2 SYDVKM. V was trimmed by 5 bases and J by 6 bases, leaving 10 bases between them. Here the CDR3 DNA reads TGTGCCAGCAGTCCCGGGGTCAAGACCCAGTACTTC. This translates into CASSPGVKTQYF.